In this sample, the clone carrying this TCR beta chain turned up many times. As yet, its antigen is unknown. The source of the sample is a study of T cell repertoires in cytomegalovirus infection. Points from the study as a whole: Cumulated frequencies of public TCR beta families served to identify carriers of CMV plus the relevant HLA. The ex vivo response was dominated by HLA-C-restricted CMV-specific TCR beta clonotypes.

MiXCR, applied by TCRdb to the reads, yields one record per CDR3 protein. The sample includes roughly 500,000 distinct CDR3 sequences, 16% of them seen just once. CDR1 is MNHEY, CDR2 SMNVEV, per germline (reference sequence). The germline V and J ends were trimmed by 8 bases and 3 bases, with 23 bases remaining between them. The CDR3 loop spans 16 amino acids. The sample was CD8+ T cells from PBMCs. This TCR was recovered from a human donor in good health (CMV status not recorded). Some clones in this sample may be carry-over from other donors' samples. The chain uses TRBV27 and TRBJ2-7; D could derive from TRBD1 or TRBD2 (5 bases each). This CDR3 is CASGNAGTRALYEQYF. The CDR3 DNA reads TGTGCCAGCGGAAATGCCGGGACGCGCGCTCTCTACGAGCAGTACTTC.